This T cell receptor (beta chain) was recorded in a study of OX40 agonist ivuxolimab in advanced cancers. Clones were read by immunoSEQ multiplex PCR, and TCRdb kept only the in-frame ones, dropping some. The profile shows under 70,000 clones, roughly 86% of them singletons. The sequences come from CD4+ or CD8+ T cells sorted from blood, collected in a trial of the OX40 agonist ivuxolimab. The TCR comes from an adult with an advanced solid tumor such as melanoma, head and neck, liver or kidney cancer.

This chain's CDR3 is CASSPGGIGDNYGYTF. The CDR3 nucleotides are TGTGCCAGCTCCCCGGGGGGGATTGGAGACAACTATGGCTACACCTTC. The J gene is TRBJ1-2, the V gene TRBV18, with D possibly matching TRBD1 (5 bases). Trimming took off 6 bases at V and 2 bases at J, with 19 bases between the two ends. Germline-derived CDR1 and CDR2 are KGHSH and LQKENI. There are 16 residues in the CDR3.